These 10 T cell receptor beta chains were all obtained from the same sample, sequenced in a study of shared clonotypes between healthy human individuals. Assay used: immunoSEQ multiplex PCR; TCRdb lists only in-frame clones, some missing. The profile covers around 2.3 million clones, with around 95% appearing a single time and more than 0.1% taken by the ten largest. The source material was naive CD4+ T cells sorted from blood. Subset described: CD45RA+ positively selected. The source is a man younger than 35 in good health.

The sample holds one count of this clone. The V gene is TRBV10-3, the J gene TRBJ2-7; 7 nucleotides agree with TRBD2. This CDR3 spans 14 amino acids. The J segment lost 3 bases and the V segment lost 10 bases, leaving 12 bases of the junction unmatched. Germline CDR1 is ENHRY and CDR2 is SYGVKD. CDR3 sequence (DNA): TGTGCCACGAGGGACTACCGATCAATCTACGAGCAGTACTTC. As protein: CATRDYRSIYEQYF.

This chain joins TRBV5-4 and TRBJ2-5; 13 bases line up with TRBD2. In germline, CDR1 is SGHNT, CDR2 YYREEE (reference sequence). The CDR3 covers 15 residues. V was pared by 3 bases and J by 5 bases, with 4 bases of the junction left unmatched. The CDR3 spells CASSSRTSGSETQYF. Written as DNA, the CDR3 is TGTGCCAGCAGCTCCCGGACTAGCGGGAGTGAGACCCAGTACTTC.

CDR3: CASSRPGVNTEAFF. Written as DNA, the CDR3 is TGTGCCAGCAGCCGACCGGGGGTCAACACTGAAGCTTTCTTT. The chain joins TRBV7-2 to TRBJ1-1; maybe TRBD1 (5 bases). Trimming took 5 bases from V and 2 from J, leaving 12 bases between them. Per the germline V gene, CDR1 is SGHTA and CDR2 is FQGNSA. This CDR3 has 14 residues.

Details on this clone: In the same sample, other DNA sequences code for this CDR3. This chain connects TRBV6-5 to TRBJ1-5; D possibly corresponds to TRBD1 (5 bases). Germline V gene data show CDR1 as MNHEY and CDR2 as SVGAGI. The length of the CDR3 is 13 residues. The V end was cut by 2 bases, the J end by 4 bases, with 6 bases between. The CDR3 coding sequence is TGTGCCAGCAGTTACGCAGGGAATCAGCCCCAGCATTTT. Amino acids: CASSYAGNQPQHF.

The V call is TRBV7-9, the J call TRBJ2-7; 7 positions agree with TRBD2. Germline loops: CDR1 SEHNR, CDR2 FQNEAQ (reference sequence). The CDR3 is 15 amino acids. After removal of 5 bases from V and 3 bases from J, the junction contained 10 bases not matched to a gene. For the CDR3, the DNA is TGTGCCAGCAGCCTCGAGAGCGGGGCGGGCTACGAGCAGTACTTC. The encoded protein is CASSLESGAGYEQYF.

The chain is built from TRBV28 and TRBJ1-1; D possibly corresponds to TRBD1 (5 bases). The ends were cut back, 6 bases at V and 5 bases at J, with 10 bases in the middle. From germline, CDR1 is MDHEN and CDR2 SYDVKM. The CDR3 contains 12 residues. The CDR3 reads CASRGDRTEAFF. The CDR3 coding sequence is TGTGCCAGCAGAGGGGATCGAACTGAAGCTTTCTTT.

The chain joins TRBV19 to TRBJ1-6; 8 bases are shared with TRBD1. This CDR3 region has 14 residues. Germline-derived CDR1 and CDR2 are LNHDA and SQIVND (reference sequence). With 5 bases clipped from V and 9 bases from J, the junction kept 6 bases outside the gene matches. CDR3: CASSLGQVLSPLHF. As DNA, the CDR3 is TGTGCCAGTAGTCTGGGACAGGTCCTTTCACCCCTCCACTTT.

Turning to this clone: Other nucleotide sequences from this sample produce the same CDR3. The genes are TRBV7-2 and TRBJ1-2, with D perhaps TRBD1 (5 bases). Germline CDR1 is SGHTA and CDR2 is FQGNSA. CDR3 length: 12 amino acids. Trimming shortened V by 3 bases and J by 5 bases, and 7 bases separated the two germline ends. The CDR3, as DNA: TGTGCCAGCAGCTTCCGGGGGTATGGCTACACCTTC. Residues: CASSFRGYGYTF.

This clone was observed a single time. This chain connects TRBV7-2 to TRBJ2-4; D gene uncertain. The CDR3 is made up of 15 amino acids. Germline assignment: CDR1 SGHTA and CDR2 FQGNSA. V gave up 2 bases and J gave up 0 bases, with 8 bases separating them. CDR3 DNA: TGTGCCAGCAGCTTACCAGATCTAGCCAAAAACATTCAGTACTTC. Amino acids: CASSLPDLAKNIQYF.

J is TRBJ1-2 and V is TRBV6-1; D gene ambiguous. Between the trimmed V and J ends, which lost 4 bases and 12 bases, there was a span of 21 bases. This CDR3 spans 14 amino acids. CDR1 and CDR2 (germline): MNHNS, SASEGT. CDR3 coding DNA: TGTGCCAGCAGTGGGAAAAGCTCCCAAGGTGGTAACACCTTC. Residues: CASSGKSSQGGNTF.